The 23 T cell receptor beta chains below were found in one sample sequenced in a study of cytomegalovirus exposure and HLA in healthy donors. The PCR was carried out with 60 Vbeta primers and 13 Jbeta primers. This table comes from immunoSEQ multiplex PCR, and its TCRdb copy is limited to in-frame clones, with some not included. The data hold under 200,000 clones, with 55% to 70% observed a single time. The sequenced sample consisted of PBMCs. These receptor sequences come from a woman in her forties in good health and CMV-seropositive.

This clone was counted between two and nine times. In DNA, the CDR3 is TGTGCCAGCAGTGAAGTAGGGGGGGCCAGAGCCAAAAACATTCAGTACTTC. It codes for CASSEVGGARAKNIQYF. The chain carries TRBV2 and TRBJ2-4; possibly TRBD2 for D (7 bases). Deletions cut 1 base from V and 0 bases from J, with 13 bases between. In germline, CDR1 is SNHLY, CDR2 FYNNEI. The CDR3 has 17 amino acids.

This rearrangement joins TRBV7-6 to TRBJ2-5; 11 bases fit TRBD2. This CDR3 contains 18 residues. Germline assignment: CDR1 SGHVS and CDR2 FNYEAQ. V shed 4 bases and J 7 bases; nucleotides not matched to a gene: 17. CDR3 coding DNA: TGTGCCAGCAGCTCTTATCCCTCGGCTAGCGGGAGGCTGGGGACCCAGTACTTC. Amino acid sequence: CASSSYPSASGRLGTQYF.

This clone came up once. The chain has TRBV6-6 and TRBJ2-5; D is uncertain. V shed 6 bases and J shed 5 bases, with 7 bases lying between them. Germline values: CDR1 MNHNY, CDR2 SVGAGI (reference sequence). This CDR3 is 11 amino acids long. The CDR3 DNA sequence: TGTGCCAGCAGCTCACTCGAGACCCAGTACTTC. Translation: CASSSLETQYF.

This chain joins TRBV5-1 and TRBJ2-3; 10 bases fit TRBD2. V gave up 4 bases and J gave up 2 bases; unmatched junction bases: 7. Germline assignment: CDR1 SGHRS and CDR2 YFSETQ. This CDR3 region has 16 residues. CDR3 coding DNA: TGCGCCAGCAGCATCCGACTAGCGGGTAACACAGATACGCAGTATTTT. Translation gives CASSIRLAGNTDTQYF. Using reference TRBV5-1 and TRBJ2-3 for the parts outside the CDR3, the full variable domain is KAGVTQTPRYLIKTRGQQVTLSCSPISGHRSVSWYQQTPGQGLQFLFEYFSETQRNKGNFPGRFSGRQFSNSRSEMNVSTLELGDSALYLCASSIRLAGNTDTQYFGPGTRLTVL.

This chain joins TRBV6-5 and TRBJ2-1; TRBD1 might be the D (5 bases). Trimming pared 2 bases from V and 10 bases from J, leaving 12 bases between. Looked up from germline, CDR1 is MNHEY and CDR2 is SVGAGI. The CDR3 loop spans 13 amino acids. In nucleotides, the CDR3 is TGTGCCAGCAGTTACGGTGGGGCACTGGAGCAGTTCTTC. It encodes CASSYGGALEQFF.

This clone was seen ten or more times. This sequence joins TRBV10-3 and TRBJ2-7; D might be TRBD2 (6 bases). V was pared by 3 bases and J by 1 base, with 13 bases between. CDR1 and CDR2 (germline): ENHRY, SYGVKD. This CDR3 region has 15 residues. The CDR3 DNA follows: TGTGCCATCAGTGAAAGTAGCGGATTTTCCTACGAGCAGTACTTC. It translates to CAISESSGFSYEQYF.

The chain recombines TRBV28 with TRBJ1-2; D is unresolved. The V end was cut by 3 bases, the J end by 4 bases, with 9 bases between. The CDR3 has 13 amino acids. Germline values: CDR1 MDHEN, CDR2 SYDVKM. The CDR3 DNA follows: TGTGCCAGCAGTTTCAGGACTGGCTATGGCTACACCTTC. This encodes CASSFRTGYGYTF.

The genes are TRBV4-2 and TRBJ2-3; TRBD2 aligns across 11 bases. This CDR3 region has 17 residues. Germline-derived CDR1 and CDR2 are LGHNA and YNFKEQ. V was clipped by 1 base and J by 3 bases; unmatched bases: 6. The CDR3 nucleotides are TGTGCCAGCAGCCAAGGGACCGGGACTAGCGGAACAGATACGCAGTATTTT. Translating gives CASSQGTGTSGTDTQYF.

The chain recombines TRBV4-1 with TRBJ1-5; no clear D. Trimming took 3 bases from V and 6 from J, leaving 12 bases between them. The germline CDR1 and CDR2 sequences are MGHRA and YSYEKL. CDR3 length equals 14 residues. CDR3 DNA sequence: TGCGCCAGCAGCCACCTAACCGCGGGTCAGCCCCAGCATTTT. Protein sequence: CASSHLTAGQPQHF.

This sequence joins TRBV2 and TRBJ1-1; the D gene is possibly TRBD1 (5 bases). The CDR3 has 13 amino acids. Germline CDR1 is SNHLY and CDR2 is FYNNEI. With 4 bases removed from V and 7 bases from J, the gap between germline ends came to 13 bases. The CDR3 region has the DNA TGTGCCAGCAGTGTGTTAGGGGCCGGTGAAGCTTTCTTT. This sequence encodes CASSVLGAGEAFF. The full variable domain, completed using reference TRBV2 and TRBJ1-1, is EPEVTQTPSHQVTQMGQEVILRCVPISNHLYFYWYRQILGQKVEFLVSFYNNEISEKSEIFDDQFSVERPDGSNFTLKIRSTKLEDSAMYFCASSVLGAGEAFFGQGTRLTVV.

There are a few counts of this clone. The chain uses TRBV7-2 and TRBJ2-7; D not resolved. The V gene lost 1 base and the J gene lost 1 base, with 5 bases spanning the gap. This CDR3 comprises 13 residues. CDR1 and CDR2 from the germline V gene are SGHTA and FQGNSA. CDR3 sequence: CASSLEQSYEQYF. The DNA for the CDR3 is TGTGCCAGCAGCTTAGAACAGTCCTACGAGCAGTACTTC.

V and J are TRBV9 and TRBJ2-1; 8 bases map to TRBD2. Germline lookup yields CDR1 SGDLS and CDR2 YYNGEE. J gave up 6 bases and V 1 base, and 9 bases lay outside the gene matches. CDR3 length: 16 residues. The CDR3 loop is CASSVWGGLEGNEQFF. The CDR3 DNA sequence: TGTGCCAGCAGCGTATGGGGGGGACTAGAAGGCAATGAGCAGTTCTTC.

About this clone itself: Its ends do not fully match the called genes, so a read error is possible. The DNA of the CDR3 is TGTTCCAGCAGCTATGCGGGCCAAGCTAACTATGGCTACACCTTC. Its translation is CSSSYAGQANYGYTF. This chain links TRBV7-9 with TRBJ1-2; D is unresolved. The CDR3 sequence is 15 residues long. Germline lookup yields CDR1 SEHNR and CDR2 FQNEAQ (reference sequence).

The chain is built from TRBV9 and TRBJ2-2; 7 bases agree with TRBD1. The J segment lost 2 bases and the V segment lost 4 bases, leaving 8 bases of the junction unmatched. CDR3 length equals 16 residues. Germline lookup yields CDR1 SGDLS and CDR2 YYNGEE. The CDR3 here is CASSLPGTENTGELFF. In DNA form, the CDR3 reads TGTGCCAGCAGCCTTCCCGGGACAGAAAACACCGGGGAGCTGTTTTTT. Supplemented by reference TRBV9 and TRBJ2-2, the full variable domain reads DSGVTQTPKHLITATGQRVTLRCSPRSGDLSVYWYQQSLDQGLQFLIQYYNGEERAKGNILERFSAQQFPDLHSELNLSSLELGDSALYFCASSLPGTENTGELFFGEGSRLTVL.

This clone was seen once. The chain has TRBV28 and TRBJ1-4; 7 nucleotides align to TRBD1. The trim removed 2 bases at V and 0 bases at J, leaving 3 bases unmatched. This CDR3 contains 16 residues. Germline assignment: CDR1 MDHEN and CDR2 SYDVKM. CDR3 residues: CASSLAGTATNEKLFF. The DNA for the CDR3 is TGTGCCAGCAGTTTAGCCGGGACAGCAACTAATGAAAAACTGTTTTTT.

The V call is TRBV7-3, the J call TRBJ2-7; 9 nucleotides match TRBD1. The V segment lost 5 bases and the J segment 3 bases; nucleotides outside the gene matches: 5. Germline CDR1 SGHTA, CDR2 FQGTGA. This CDR3 contains 14 residues. CDR3 protein: CASSPTGGGYEQYF. The CDR3 nucleotides read TGTGCCAGCAGCCCTACAGGGGGCGGCTACGAGCAGTACTTC.

The chain carries TRBV28 and TRBJ1-3; unclear D gene. The V end was cut by 3 bases, the J end by 4 bases, with 13 bases between. This CDR3 is built from 15 residues. Germline assignment: CDR1 MDHEN and CDR2 SYDVKM. The CDR3 region has the DNA TGTGCCAGCAGTTTTGGGGATAGGGAGGGAAACACCATATATTTT. It is translated as CASSFGDREGNTIYF.

V and J are TRBV5-4 and TRBJ2-2; the match to TRBD1 covers 7 bases. V gave up 1 base and J gave up 2 bases; unmatched junction bases: 2. Germline lookup yields CDR1 SGHNT and CDR2 YYREEE (reference sequence). The CDR3 runs to 15 residues. CDR3 sequence: CASSLRGRNTGELFF. For the CDR3, the DNA is TGTGCCAGCAGCTTGAGGGGGCGTAACACCGGGGAGCTGTTTTTT.

V gene TRBV27 combines with J gene TRBJ2-3, with a possible D match to TRBD1 (6 bases). Trimming pared 6 bases from V and 5 bases from J, leaving 15 bases between. This CDR3 contains 14 residues. CDR1 and CDR2 (germline): MNHEY, SMNVEV (reference sequence). The CDR3 region is CASRKQGSQDTQYF. The DNA for the CDR3 is TGTGCCAGCAGAAAACAGGGATCCCAAGATACGCAGTATTTT.

The J gene is TRBJ2-7, the V gene TRBV6-1, with 8 nucleotides matching TRBD1. This CDR3 spans 13 amino acids. J lost 6 bases, V lost 7 bases, and 8 bases had no gene match. Germline V gene lookup returns CDR1 MNHNS and CDR2 SASEGT. The CDR3 sequence is CASTGQGWGEQYF. The CDR3 DNA follows: TGTGCCAGCACCGGACAGGGATGGGGCGAGCAGTACTTC.

Written as DNA, the CDR3 is TGTGCCAGCTCACCCCCCGCGGGGAACACTGAAGCTTTCTTT. Translation gives CASSPPAGNTEAFF. The J gene is TRBJ1-1, the V gene TRBV18, with D uncertain. The V gene's germline CDR1 is KGHSH and CDR2 LQKENI. The CDR3 has 14 residues. Trimming left V 3 bases short and J 1 base short, with 9 bases between. The full variable domain, completed using reference TRBV18 and TRBJ1-1, is NAGVMQNPRHLVRRRGQEARLRCSPMKGHSHVYWYRQLPEEGLKFMVYLQKENIIDESGMPKERFSAEFPKEGPSILRIQQVVRGDSAAYFCASSPPAGNTEAFFGQGTRLTVV.

The chain carries TRBV5-6 and TRBJ2-7; 7 bases match TRBD1. The germline CDR1 and CDR2 sequences are SGHDT and YYEEEE. CDR3 length: 14 amino acids. The V and J ends lost 6 bases and 3 bases, in that order; junction bases with no gene match: 9. The CDR3 region has the DNA TGTGCCAGCACCTACCGGGGACAGAACTACGAGCAGTACTTC. Amino acids: CASTYRGQNYEQYF.

V is TRBV6-6 and J is TRBJ1-1; 7 bases match TRBD1. V gave up 5 bases and J gave up 2 bases; unmatched junction bases: 5. This CDR3 is 14 amino acids long. Germline V lookup: CDR1 MNHNY, CDR2 SVGAGI (reference sequence). The CDR3 here is CASSRGQLNTEAFF. CDR3 nucleotides: TGTGCCAGCAGTAGGGGACAGCTAAACACTGAAGCTTTCTTT.